The rows below give T cell receptor beta chains drawn from one sample of a study of blood T cell repertoires in COVID-19. Using immunoSEQ multiplex PCR, the repertoire was profiled, and TCRdb retains in-frame clones only, with some absent. There are over 65,000 clones in the sample; 78% occur only once, and about a third lies in the top ten. The sequenced sample consisted of peripheral blood. The receptors derive from a man aged 55 to 70 with COVID-19, enrolled during active disease. Each CDR3 is given with its conserved first and last residue. Fields, in order: clone size, V gene, D gene, J gene, CDR3 DNA, CDR3 protein. D genes are given only for firm matches. Only some rows state a clone size, as once, few, many or a class for expanded clones.

size: .
V: TRBV19
D: .
J: TRBJ2-2
DNA: TGTGCCAGTAGTATAAATCGGAACACCGGGGAGCTGTTTTTT
CDR3: CASSINRNTGELFF

size: .
V: TRBV5-1
D: TRBD2
J: TRBJ2-5
DNA: TGCGCCCGCAGCGGGGGCGCGGGGGGGCCGGCGGAGACCCAGTACTTC
CDR3: CARSGGAGGPAETQYF

size: .
V: TRBV4-1
D: .
J: TRBJ1-2
DNA: TGCGCCAGCAGCCAAGATCCTGAGACTGATTATGGCTACACCTTC
CDR3: CASSQDPETDYGYTF

size: .
V: TRBV6-5
D: .
J: TRBJ1-4
DNA: TGTGCCAGCAGGACCACAGGAGCAACTAATGAAAAACTGTTTTTT
CDR3: CASRTTGATNEKLFF

size: .
V: TRBV6-5
D: TRBD1
J: TRBJ1-2
DNA: TGTGCCAGCAGTCAGGGACAGGGGCAGGTGGTGGGCTACACCTTC
CDR3: CASSQGQGQVVGYTF

size: few
V: TRBV5-1
D: .
J: TRBJ2-3
DNA: TGCGCCAGCAGCGTGGGGCTAGCGCCTAGCACAGATACGCAGTATTTT
CDR3: CASSVGLAPSTDTQYF

size: .
V: TRBV15
D: TRBD2
J: TRBJ2-1
DNA: TGTGCCACCAGCGCTAGCGGGAGGGACGGTGAGCAGTTCTTC
CDR3: CATSASGRDGEQFF

size: .
V: TRBV19
D: .
J: TRBJ2-2
DNA: TGTGCCAGTAGTATGGCAGCGGGCCTGAACACCGGGGAGCTGTTTTTT
CDR3: CASSMAAGLNTGELFF

size: .
V: TRBV6-5
D: .
J: TRBJ1-2
DNA: TGTGCCAGCAACTCTAAGGGGAAAGGCTACACCTTC
CDR3: CASNSKGKGYTF

size: .
V: TRBV19
D: TRBD1
J: TRBJ2-7
DNA: TGTGCCAGTAGTATTTCCGGGACAGGAACCTACGAGCAGTACTTC
CDR3: CASSISGTGTYEQYF

size: .
V: TRBV6-1
D: .
J: TRBJ1-1
DNA: TGTGCCAGCAGTGAACGCGAGGGTTGGACTGAAGCTTTCTTT
CDR3: CASSEREGWTEAFF

size: .
V: TRBV14
D: TRBD1
J: TRBJ2-1
DNA: TGTGCCAGCAGCCCGACAGGGCTTGAGCAGTTCTTC
CDR3: CASSPTGLEQFF

size: .
V: TRBV5-5
D: TRBD2
J: TRBJ2-3
DNA: TGTGCCCCCTGGTGGGGCGGGGGGGGGAGGGCCCTCCCTGGGTATTTT
CDR3: CAPWWGGGGRALPGYF

size: once
V: TRBV7-8
D: .
J: TRBJ2-3
DNA: TGTGCCAGCAGAAAAAATTGGGGCAGGGAAGAATACTCCGATACGCAGTATTTT
CDR3: CASRKNWGREEYSDTQYF

size: .
V: TRBV13
D: TRBD1
J: TRBJ1-5
DNA: TGTGCCAGCAGCTCAACGGTCGAAGGGGGCGTAGGCAATCAGCCCCAGCATTTT
CDR3: CASSSTVEGGVGNQPQHF

size: once
V: TRBV24-1
D: TRBD1
J: TRBJ2-2
DNA: TGTGCCACCAGTTCGGGACAGGGGACTAACACCGGGGAGCTGTTTTTT
CDR3: CATSSGQGTNTGELFF

size: once
V: TRBV7-2
D: .
J: TRBJ2-4
DNA: TGTGCCAGCAGCTTAAATACGGGGAGATACAAAAACATTCAGTACTTC
CDR3: CASSLNTGRYKNIQYF

size: .
V: TRBV6-4
D: .
J: TRBJ2-7
DNA: TGTGCCAACCGAGCGGTTAGCTCCTACGAGCAGTACTTC
CDR3: CANRAVSSYEQYF

size: .
V: TRBV10-3
D: .
J: TRBJ2-3
DNA: TGTGCCATCAGTGACAAAAGCACAGATACGCAGTATTTT
CDR3: CAISDKSTDTQYF

size: .
V: TRBV3-1/TRBV3-2
D: TRBD2
J: TRBJ2-5
DNA: TGTGCCAGCAGGGGACTAGCGGGGCAAGAGACCCAGTACTTC
CDR3: CASRGLAGQETQYF

size: .
V: TRBV14
D: TRBD2
J: TRBJ2-7
DNA: TGTGCCAGCAGCCAAGTCCCGGGACTAGCGGGAGTGAGCTACGAGCAGTACTTC
CDR3: CASSQVPGLAGVSYEQYF

size: .
V: TRBV27
D: TRBD2
J: TRBJ2-1
DNA: TGTGCCAGCAGTTTACCCGGGACTAGCGGGACCTCCTACTACAATGAGCAGTTCTTC
CDR3: CASSLPGTSGTSYYNEQFF

size: few
V: TRBV6-6
D: .
J: TRBJ2-2
DNA: TGTGCCAGCAGTCAAAGGACAGGGAGGGCGAACACCGGGGAGCTGTTTTTT
CDR3: CASSQRTGRANTGELFF

size: .
V: TRBV15
D: .
J: TRBJ1-1
DNA: TGTGCCACCAGCAGAGATCGAGGAATGAACACTGAAGCTTTCTTT
CDR3: CATSRDRGMNTEAFF

size: .
V: TRBV6-1
D: .
J: TRBJ1-5
DNA: TGTGCCAGCAGTGAAGCCGGACATCCTAGCAATCAGCCCCAGCATTTT
CDR3: CASSEAGHPSNQPQHF

size: .
V: TRBV7-3
D: TRBD2
J: TRBJ2-3
DNA: TGTGCCAGCAGCTTAACGGGACTAGCGGGAGGGCTCAGGGATACGCAGTATTTT
CDR3: CASSLTGLAGGLRDTQYF

size: .
V: TRBV7-8
D: TRBD1
J: TRBJ1-4
DNA: TGTGCCAGCAGCCAGGACAGGGACCATGAAAAACTGTTTTTT
CDR3: CASSQDRDHEKLFF

size: .
V: TRBV3-1/TRBV3-2
D: .
J: TRBJ2-6
DNA: TGTGCCAGCAGCCACCTCGGGTCCGGGGCCAACGTCCTGACTTTC
CDR3: CASSHLGSGANVLTF

size: .
V: TRBV2
D: TRBD1
J: TRBJ1-6
DNA: TGTGCCAGCCGAATTCCGGGACAGCCGAATTCACCCCTCCACTTT
CDR3: CASRIPGQPNSPLHF

size: .
V: TRBV5-1
D: TRBD2
J: TRBJ2-3
DNA: TGCGCCAGCAGCTCCTCCGGACTAGCGGGAGGGATCACAGATACGCAGTATTTT
CDR3: CASSSSGLAGGITDTQYF

size: .
V: TRBV12-3/TRBV12-4
D: .
J: TRBJ2-7
DNA: TGTGCCAGCACGGACAACTCCTACGAGCAGTACTTC
CDR3: CASTDNSYEQYF

size: .
V: TRBV4-1
D: TRBD1
J: TRBJ1-1
DNA: TGCGCCAGCAGCCTCGAACCGGGACAGGGGGCGCGGGGAGCTTTCTTT
CDR3: CASSLEPGQGARGAFF

size: .
V: TRBV24-1
D: .
J: TRBJ2-2
DNA: TGTGCCACCAGTGGGGGAGATAGAGGTCCCGGGGAGCTGTTTTTT
CDR3: CATSGGDRGPGELFF

size: .
V: TRBV6-5
D: .
J: TRBJ2-7
DNA: TGTGCCAGCACCGAGACCTTCCCGGGTTACGAGCAGTACTTC
CDR3: CASTETFPGYEQYF

size: .
V: TRBV6-5
D: TRBD1
J: TRBJ2-7
DNA: TGTGCCAGCAGCCCGGGACAGGGGGGCCACGAGCAGTACTTC
CDR3: CASSPGQGGHEQYF

size: .
V: TRBV5-1
D: TRBD2
J: TRBJ2-2
DNA: TGCGCCAGCAGCCCAGGGACTAGCGGGGGCCCCCGCACCGGGGAGCTGTTTTTT
CDR3: CASSPGTSGGPRTGELFF

size: .
V: TRBV11-3
D: .
J: TRBJ1-2
DNA: TGTGCCAGCAGCCCGGGGACAACCGGGAAAGGCTACACCTTC
CDR3: CASSPGTTGKGYTF

size: few
V: TRBV5-1
D: TRBD1
J: TRBJ2-3
DNA: TGCGCCAGCAGCTCCGGGGACAGGGGGGCAGATACGCAGTATTTT
CDR3: CASSSGDRGADTQYF

size: .
V: TRBV5-1
D: .
J: TRBJ2-3
DNA: TGCGCCAGCAGCGCCCTCAGGGGTTCCGGGACAGATACGCAGTATTTT
CDR3: CASSALRGSGTDTQYF

size: .
V: TRBV5-1
D: TRBD1
J: TRBJ2-7
DNA: TGCGCCAGCAGACGTTCCGGGACAGGGAGTTCCTACGAGCAGTACTTC
CDR3: CASRRSGTGSSYEQYF

size: .
V: TRBV7-8
D: TRBD1
J: TRBJ1-2
DNA: TGTGCCAGCAGCCAGGGACAGGTTCTTATCTATGGCTACACCTTC
CDR3: CASSQGQVLIYGYTF

size: .
V: TRBV2
D: TRBD1
J: TRBJ1-3
DNA: TGTGCCAGCAAGGGAGGACAGGGGTACTCTGGAAACACCATATATTTT
CDR3: CASKGGQGYSGNTIYF

size: .
V: TRBV4-2
D: .
J: TRBJ1-6
DNA: TGTGCCAGCAGCCAAGATAGCTCCAACACTCCCCTCCACTTT
CDR3: CASSQDSSNTPLHF

size: .
V: TRBV5-8
D: TRBD1
J: TRBJ1-5
DNA: TGTGCCAGCAGCTTCAGGGACAGGGGCAATCAGCCCCAGCATTTT
CDR3: CASSFRDRGNQPQHF

size: .
V: TRBV18
D: .
J: TRBJ2-2
DNA: TGTGCCAGCTCAAAGAACAGGGATGGGAACACCGGGGAGCTGTTTTTT
CDR3: CASSKNRDGNTGELFF

size: .
V: TRBV5-1
D: TRBD1
J: TRBJ2-2
DNA: TGCGCCAGCAGCATCGGGACAGGGACCGGGGAGCTGTTTTTT
CDR3: CASSIGTGTGELFF

size: .
V: TRBV5-4
D: TRBD2
J: TRBJ2-7
DNA: TGTGCCAGCAGCGGTGGGACTAGCGGGCTCGTCGAGCAGTACTTC
CDR3: CASSGGTSGLVEQYF

size: .
V: TRBV24-1
D: .
J: TRBJ2-1
DNA: TGTGCCACCGAGACTGGTCTAGGAGAGCAGTTCTTC
CDR3: CATETGLGEQFF

size: .
V: TRBV18
D: .
J: TRBJ1-4
DNA: TGTGCCAGCTCTACCGAATCGGGGGAAAAACTGTTTTTT
CDR3: CASSTESGEKLFF

size: .
V: TRBV6-1
D: .
J: TRBJ1-6
DNA: TGTGCCAGCAGTGGGACTCCATCCCCGTATAATTCACCCCTCCACTTT
CDR3: CASSGTPSPYNSPLHF

size: .
V: TRBV30
D: TRBD2
J: TRBJ2-5
DNA: TGTGCCTGGAGCTCCGGGAGGGATGTGGAGACCCAGTACTTC
CDR3: CAWSSGRDVETQYF

size: .
V: TRBV3-1/TRBV3-2
D: .
J: TRBJ2-2
DNA: TGTGCCAGCAGCCAAAGAGGCGGGGGCTTCAACACCGGGGAGCTGTTTTTT
CDR3: CASSQRGGGFNTGELFF

size: many
V: TRBV5-4
D: TRBD2
J: TRBJ2-3
DNA: TGTGCCAGCAGCTTAACTAGCGGGGGGGGTATTACGCAGTATTTT
CDR3: CASSLTSGGGITQYF

size: .
V: TRBV7-9
D: .
J: TRBJ2-7
DNA: TGTGCCAGCAGCTTAGATTTGGTAGGGGGCTACGAGCAGTACTTC
CDR3: CASSLDLVGGYEQYF

size: .
V: TRBV6-5
D: .
J: TRBJ2-1
DNA: TGTGCCAGCCGAGGAACCGGGGGACGGGAGTTCTTC
CDR3: CASRGTGGREFF